These T cell receptor beta chains were read from a single sample in a study of blood T cell repertoires in COVID-19. Repertoires were generated with immunoSEQ multiplex PCR, while TCRdb's copy carries only in-frame clones and drops some. The sample consists of some 370,000 clones, roughly four fifths of them appearing once. Sequencing used PBMCs or T cells enriched from blood (not recorded which). These receptors were taken from a woman between 50 and 59 years old who had recovered from COVID-19. The CDR3 runs from the conserved cysteine through the conserved F or W. D genes are given only for firm matches. Some rows have no size entry. The others give once, few or many, or a class for an expanded clone.

j_gene: TRBJ2-1; len: 15; abundance: NA; v_gene: TRBV6-5; d_gene: TRBD2; CDR3aa: CASRDPSGGAYEQFF
j_gene: TRBJ2-5; len: 16; abundance: NA; v_gene: TRBV6-5; d_gene: NA; CDR3aa: CASSYSFTGTGETQYF
j_gene: TRBJ1-4; len: 14; abundance: NA; v_gene: TRBV9; d_gene: TRBD1; CDR3aa: CASSPTGSGEKLFF
j_gene: TRBJ2-6; len: 19; abundance: NA; v_gene: TRBV7-2; d_gene: TRBD2; CDR3aa: CASSLVLAGGPVGANVLTF
j_gene: TRBJ1-3; len: 13; abundance: once; v_gene: TRBV10-3; d_gene: TRBD1; CDR3aa: CATGTGNGNTIYF
j_gene: TRBJ2-1; len: 12; abundance: many; v_gene: TRBV6-2/TRBV6-3; d_gene: NA; CDR3aa: CASSLRDNEQFF
j_gene: TRBJ1-1; len: 15; abundance: NA; v_gene: TRBV4-2; d_gene: NA; CDR3aa: CASSQDKGVVTEAFF
j_gene: TRBJ1-2; len: 15; abundance: NA; v_gene: TRBV4-3; d_gene: NA; CDR3aa: CASSQTIGEDAGYTF
j_gene: TRBJ1-2; len: 14; abundance: NA; v_gene: TRBV2; d_gene: TRBD1; CDR3aa: CASSEGDRGVGYTF
j_gene: TRBJ1-5; len: 14; abundance: once; v_gene: TRBV9; d_gene: NA; CDR3aa: CASSDGGADQPQHF
j_gene: TRBJ1-2; len: 13; abundance: NA; v_gene: TRBV7-3; d_gene: NA; CDR3aa: CASSFSPGYGYTF
j_gene: TRBJ2-7; len: 13; abundance: NA; v_gene: TRBV4-3; d_gene: NA; CDR3aa: CASSQERSYEQYF
j_gene: TRBJ1-1; len: 14; abundance: NA; v_gene: TRBV29-1; d_gene: NA; CDR3aa: CSVGAGVMNTEAFF
j_gene: TRBJ2-5; len: 13; abundance: NA; v_gene: TRBV7-2; d_gene: NA; CDR3aa: CASSLAPGETQYF
j_gene: TRBJ1-4; len: 16; abundance: NA; v_gene: TRBV9; d_gene: NA; CDR3aa: CASSVRDGRGTEKLFF
j_gene: TRBJ2-1; len: 14; abundance: NA; v_gene: TRBV14; d_gene: NA; CDR3aa: CASSPPGARNEQFF
j_gene: TRBJ2-5; len: 12; abundance: NA; v_gene: TRBV6-5; d_gene: NA; CDR3aa: CASTLVSETQYF
j_gene: TRBJ1-1; len: 13; abundance: few; v_gene: TRBV27; d_gene: NA; CDR3aa: CASRLMGGTEAFF
j_gene: TRBJ1-5; len: 16; abundance: NA; v_gene: TRBV2; d_gene: NA; CDR3aa: CASSRELTGFNQPQHF
j_gene: TRBJ2-3; len: 15; abundance: NA; v_gene: TRBV3-1/TRBV3-2; d_gene: TRBD2; CDR3aa: CASSHAGGAGDTQYF
j_gene: TRBJ2-5; len: 13; abundance: NA; v_gene: TRBV19; d_gene: NA; CDR3aa: CASSIRGSETQYF
j_gene: TRBJ1-1; len: 12; abundance: once; v_gene: TRBV5-5; d_gene: TRBD1; CDR3aa: CASSLETGVAFF
j_gene: TRBJ2-2; len: 15; abundance: NA; v_gene: TRBV7-7; d_gene: NA; CDR3aa: CASSLGTKNTGELFF
j_gene: TRBJ1-6; len: 15; abundance: once; v_gene: TRBV7-2; d_gene: TRBD1; CDR3aa: CASSLDDRAGSPLHF
j_gene: TRBJ2-3; len: 19; abundance: NA; v_gene: TRBV7-8; d_gene: TRBD2; CDR3aa: CASRIAGTSGITSTDTQYF
j_gene: TRBJ1-2; len: 18; abundance: NA; v_gene: TRBV4-1; d_gene: TRBD1; CDR3aa: CASSQQLARTGGGYGYTF
j_gene: TRBJ2-1; len: 14; abundance: few; v_gene: TRBV9; d_gene: NA; CDR3aa: CASSVQGSLNEQFF
j_gene: TRBJ2-7; len: 13; abundance: once; v_gene: TRBV19; d_gene: TRBD1; CDR3aa: CASSRQGSYEQYF
j_gene: TRBJ1-1; len: 14; abundance: NA; v_gene: TRBV19; d_gene: NA; CDR3aa: CASSSYGRNTEAFF
j_gene: TRBJ1-2; len: 12; abundance: NA; v_gene: TRBV5-1; d_gene: NA; CDR3aa: CASSFDSSGYTF
j_gene: TRBJ1-6; len: 13; abundance: NA; v_gene: TRBV5-4; d_gene: NA; CDR3aa: CASSQESNSPLHF
j_gene: TRBJ1-2; len: 16; abundance: NA; v_gene: TRBV23-1; d_gene: NA; CDR3aa: CASSSGLSCWGYGYTF
j_gene: TRBJ2-1; len: 16; abundance: NA; v_gene: TRBV5-1; d_gene: TRBD2; CDR3aa: CASSYRSGQGYNEQFF
j_gene: TRBJ1-2; len: 15; abundance: NA; v_gene: TRBV3-1/TRBV3-2; d_gene: TRBD1; CDR3aa: CASSQGTDSNYGYTF
j_gene: TRBJ2-7; len: 14; abundance: NA; v_gene: TRBV6-5; d_gene: TRBD2; CDR3aa: CASSYSGGPYEQYF
j_gene: TRBJ1-3; len: 18; abundance: NA; v_gene: TRBV5-4; d_gene: TRBD1; CDR3aa: CASSLKRDSATRGNTIYF
j_gene: TRBJ2-7; len: 14; abundance: NA; v_gene: TRBV19; d_gene: TRBD2; CDR3aa: CASSISAGGYEQYF
j_gene: TRBJ2-6; len: 13; abundance: once; v_gene: TRBV29-1; d_gene: NA; CDR3aa: CSVVGAGANVLTF
j_gene: TRBJ1-5; len: 15; abundance: NA; v_gene: TRBV4-2; d_gene: NA; CDR3aa: CASSQDKAGGEPQHF
j_gene: TRBJ1-2; len: 14; abundance: NA; v_gene: TRBV6-5; d_gene: NA; CDR3aa: CASTKRRGDYGYTF
j_gene: TRBJ1-5; len: 14; abundance: NA; v_gene: TRBV5-1; d_gene: NA; CDR3aa: CASSLGQANQPQHF
j_gene: TRBJ1-6; len: 12; abundance: once; v_gene: TRBV11-2; d_gene: NA; CDR3aa: CASSPGMGPLHF
j_gene: TRBJ2-5; len: 16; abundance: NA; v_gene: TRBV5-6; d_gene: TRBD2; CDR3aa: CASSLYGTSGSKTQYF
j_gene: TRBJ2-2; len: 16; abundance: many; v_gene: TRBV10-3; d_gene: NA; CDR3aa: CAISPRGEENTGELFF
j_gene: TRBJ2-1; len: 13; abundance: NA; v_gene: TRBV12-3/TRBV12-4; d_gene: NA; CDR3aa: CASSLVGVREQFF
j_gene: TRBJ2-3; len: 15; abundance: once; v_gene: TRBV27; d_gene: NA; CDR3aa: CASSFPDLAGDTQYF
j_gene: TRBJ2-7; len: 20; abundance: NA; v_gene: TRBV7-6; d_gene: TRBD2; CDR3aa: CARPSGATGTSAPSSYEQYF
j_gene: TRBJ2-6; len: 20; abundance: NA; v_gene: TRBV5-1; d_gene: TRBD2; CDR3aa: CASSRQAGGAFSTGANVLTF
j_gene: TRBJ1-2; len: 14; abundance: NA; v_gene: TRBV5-6; d_gene: NA; CDR3aa: CASSPQGRFDGYTF
j_gene: TRBJ1-5; len: 14; abundance: few; v_gene: TRBV19; d_gene: TRBD1; CDR3aa: CASSRGQGNQPQHF
j_gene: TRBJ1-6; len: 13; abundance: NA; v_gene: TRBV14; d_gene: NA; CDR3aa: CASSQARTFALHF
j_gene: TRBJ2-1; len: 14; abundance: NA; v_gene: TRBV19; d_gene: TRBD2; CDR3aa: CASSILRTSFEQFF
j_gene: TRBJ1-1; len: 15; abundance: NA; v_gene: TRBV21-1; d_gene: NA; CDR3aa: CASSKGGQWDTEAFF
j_gene: TRBJ2-1; len: 17; abundance: once; v_gene: TRBV11-2; d_gene: NA; CDR3aa: CASSSNTDSQVYNEQFF
j_gene: TRBJ1-5; len: 12; abundance: many; v_gene: TRBV30; d_gene: NA; CDR3aa: CAWSVGGQPQHF
j_gene: TRBJ2-7; len: 11; abundance: NA; v_gene: TRBV30; d_gene: NA; CDR3aa: CAWSLSYEQYF
j_gene: TRBJ1-2; len: 13; abundance: few; v_gene: TRBV12-3/TRBV12-4; d_gene: NA; CDR3aa: CASSRSHSGGYTF
j_gene: TRBJ2-2; len: 18; abundance: few; v_gene: TRBV25-1; d_gene: TRBD2; CDR3aa: CASSSPGLAGVGTGELFF
j_gene: TRBJ2-3; len: 16; abundance: NA; v_gene: TRBV5-1; d_gene: NA; CDR3aa: CASSPLTQGGTDTQYF
j_gene: TRBJ2-3; len: 13; abundance: NA; v_gene: TRBV27; d_gene: NA; CDR3aa: CASSPNQADTQYF